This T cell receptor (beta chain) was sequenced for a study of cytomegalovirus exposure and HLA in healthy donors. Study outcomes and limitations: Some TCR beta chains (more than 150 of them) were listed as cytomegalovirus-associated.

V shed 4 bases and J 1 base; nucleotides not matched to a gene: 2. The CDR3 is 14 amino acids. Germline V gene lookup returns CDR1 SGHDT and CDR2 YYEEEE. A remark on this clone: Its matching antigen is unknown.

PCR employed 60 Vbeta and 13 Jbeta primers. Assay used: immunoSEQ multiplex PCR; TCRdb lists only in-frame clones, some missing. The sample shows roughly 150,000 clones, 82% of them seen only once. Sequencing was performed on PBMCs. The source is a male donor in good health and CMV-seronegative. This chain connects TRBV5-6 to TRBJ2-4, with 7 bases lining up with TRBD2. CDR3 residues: CASSTGGAKNIQYF. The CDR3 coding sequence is TGTGCCAGCAGCACCGGGGGGGCCAAAAACATTCAGTACTTC.